The source of this T cell receptor beta chain is a study of blood T cell repertoires in COVID-19. This clone was seen a handful of times. There are 12 residues in the CDR3. The germline V gene has CDR1 MNHEY and CDR2 SVGEGT. Trimming stripped 4 bases from V and 7 bases from J, with 5 bases between. Sequencing used immunoSEQ multiplex PCR; TCRdb keeps in-frame clones, though not all of them. The table records some 60,000 clones, 92% of them present only once. The V and J genes are TRBV6-2 or TRBV6-3 and TRBJ1-6; no definite D call. The sequence came from a human donor in a cohort sampled during active COVID-19. Sequencing used peripheral blood. CDR3 nucleotide sequence: TGTGCCAGCAGTTCTCTGAATTCACCCCTCCACTTT. Translation: CASSSLNSPLHF.